The 11 T cell receptor beta chains listed next were all sequenced from one sample in a study of regulatory T cells in long-lasting Graves disease (dated by TCRdb to the early 2020s). The time point label corresponds to: newly diagnosed GD, antithyroid drugs for less than 3 months. For both TCR sequencing and RNA sequencing, RNA was extracted from PBMCs using TRIzol. Library creation used multiplex PCR. The data were produced on an Illumina HiSeq 4000. To build TCR beta libraries, CDR3 regions were amplified by Arm-PCR using iRepertoire HTBI primers. TCRdb itself trimmed the public reads at Q25 with fastp, ran MiXCR and retained productive beta chains. Under each unique CDR3 protein, matching rows form one entry showing the most common genes and DNA. This sample lists around 420,000 distinct CDR3 sequences; around 16% were detected once. Over 7% of the sample goes to the ten largest clones. These records were also assigned to another study, of T cells in Graves' hyperthyroidism and ophthalmopathy.

Sequenced material: peripheral blood mononuclear cells (PBMCs), taken at new diagnosis, from a patient treated with antithyroid drugs. The receptors here all came from a woman aged 40 to 49 with Graves disease. Donor details come from another sample of the same person, matched by shared clones.

The chain links TRBV6-2 or TRBV6-3 to TRBJ1-1, with D maybe TRBD1 (6 bases). Between the trimmed V and J ends, which lost 6 bases and 4 bases, there was a span of 9 bases. The CDR3 totals 12 residues. Germline loops: CDR1 MNHEY, CDR2 SVGEGT. CDR3 DNA sequence: TGTGCCAGCAGGAGGACAGTCACTGAAGCTTTCTTT. This translates into CASRRTVTEAFF.

This clonotype occurred a few times. The V gene is TRBV5-4, the J gene TRBJ2-5; D unresolved. The ends were cut back, 1 base at V and 4 bases at J, with 8 bases in the middle. Germline V gene sequence: CDR1 SGHNT, CDR2 YYREEE (reference sequence). CDR3 size: 13 residues. The CDR3 bases are TGTGCCAGCAGCTTGTCCCAGAGAGAGACCCAGTACTTC. Protein sequence: CASSLSQRETQYF.

This clonotype was detected ten times or more. The chain employs TRBV12-5 and TRBJ2-1, with 9 bases matching TRBD1. Germline CDR1 and CDR2: LGHNT and FRNRAP. The CDR3 length is 16 residues. The V and J ends lost 6 bases and 0 bases, in that order; junction bases with no gene match: 6. The CDR3 nucleotides read TGTGCTAGTGGAACGGACAGGGGAAGCTCCTACAATGAGCAGTTCTTC. Encoded protein: CASGTDRGSSYNEQFF.

This clonotype was detected ten times or more. The genes are TRBV10-1 and TRBJ2-7; TRBD1 matches 11 bases. The CDR3 has 16 residues. V lost 4 bases, J lost 0 bases, and 5 bases stayed unmatched. Germline-derived CDR1 and CDR2 are WNHNN and SYGVQD (reference sequence). CDR3: CASSAGTGGDSYEQYF. In nucleotides, the CDR3 is TGCGCCAGCAGTGCCGGGACAGGGGGAGACTCCTACGAGCAGTACTTC.

This clonotype was observed at least ten times. The chain carries TRBV12-3 or TRBV12-4 and TRBJ2-7; D remains unclear. Trimming removed 6 bases from V and 3 bases from J, with 15 bases in between. CDR3 size: 14 residues. CDR3 region: CASSPDGVGYEQYF. The CDR3 region has the DNA TGTGCCAGCAGCCCCGACGGAGTAGGCTACGAGCAGTACTTC.

A word on this clonotype: A single base is all that separates this from a far larger clone, so a read error is likely. J is TRBJ2-1 and V is TRBV12-3 or TRBV12-4; 8 bases map to TRBD1. This CDR3 comprises 15 residues. The DNA of the CDR3 is TGTGCCAGCAGCCCGGTCCAGGGGGCAGACAATAAGCAGTTCTTC. Translating gives CASSPVQGADNKQFF.

The chain is built from TRBV30 and TRBJ1-2; D not resolved. Looked up from germline, CDR1 is GTSNPN and CDR2 is SVGIG (reference sequence). The V gene lost 2 bases and the J gene lost 7 bases, with 8 bases spanning the gap. The length of the CDR3 is 11 residues. CDR3 region: CAWSLTGGYTF. The CDR3 nucleotides are TGTGCCTGGAGTCTGACCGGTGGCTACACCTTC.

This clonotype was recorded at least ten times. The chain carries TRBV5-1 and TRBJ2-1, with a possible D match to TRBD2 (6 bases). CDR1 is SGHRS, CDR2 YFSETQ, per germline. CDR3 length: 15 amino acids. V lost 3 bases, J lost 7 bases, and 17 bases lay in between. In DNA, the CDR3 is TGCGCCAGCAGCTCCGGCTCGACTAGATCAAATGAGCAGTTCTTC. This translates into CASSSGSTRSNEQFF.

This clonotype was detected only a few times. The chain couples TRBV15 to TRBJ1-3; D is unclear. CDR1 LNHNV and CDR2 YYDKDF come from the germline V gene (reference sequence). CDR3 length: 17 residues. Trimming pared 1 base from V and 0 bases from J, leaving 13 bases between. CDR3 bases: TGTGCCACCAGCAGAGTAAGGCACACAATCTCTGGAAACACCATATATTTT. Protein sequence: CATSRVRHTISGNTIYF.

Many counts were recorded for this clonotype. This chain connects TRBV10-3 to TRBJ2-1, with TRBD2 matching 10 bases. The CDR3 loop spans 15 amino acids. V shed 4 bases and J 7 bases; nucleotides not matched to a gene: 7. The germline CDR1 and CDR2 sequences are ENHRY and SYGVKD. The CDR3 spells CAISGGLADSNEQFF. DNA of the CDR3: TGTGCCATCAGTGGCGGACTAGCGGACTCGAATGAGCAGTTCTTC.

This clonotype came up many times. This chain links TRBV7-2 with TRBJ2-1, with TRBD2 matching 10 bases. V dropped 5 bases and J dropped 7; count of bases not matched to a gene: 8. This CDR3 has 15 amino acids. CDR1 is SGHTA and CDR2 is FQGNSA in the germline V gene. CDR3 nucleotide sequence: TGTGCCAGCAGCCCTACTAGCGGGGCGGGGAATGAGCAGTTCTTC. Translated: CASSPTSGAGNEQFF.